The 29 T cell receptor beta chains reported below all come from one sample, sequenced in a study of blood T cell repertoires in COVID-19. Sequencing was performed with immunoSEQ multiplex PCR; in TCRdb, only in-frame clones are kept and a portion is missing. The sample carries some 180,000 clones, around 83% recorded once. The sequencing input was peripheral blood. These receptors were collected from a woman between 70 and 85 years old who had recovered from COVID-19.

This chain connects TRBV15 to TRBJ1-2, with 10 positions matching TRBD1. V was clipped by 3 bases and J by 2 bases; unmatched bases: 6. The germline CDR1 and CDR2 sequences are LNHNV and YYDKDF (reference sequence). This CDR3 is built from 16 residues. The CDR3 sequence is CATSRPRTGGNYGYTF. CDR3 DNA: TGTGCCACCAGCAGGCCTCGGACAGGGGGGAACTATGGCTACACCTTC.

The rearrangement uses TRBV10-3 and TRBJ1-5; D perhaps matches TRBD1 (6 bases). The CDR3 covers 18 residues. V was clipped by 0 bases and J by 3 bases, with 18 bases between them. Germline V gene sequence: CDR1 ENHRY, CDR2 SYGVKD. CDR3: CAISESMMAGENNQPQHF. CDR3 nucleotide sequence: TGTGCCATCAGTGAGTCGATGATGGCAGGGGAGAACAATCAGCCCCAGCATTTT.

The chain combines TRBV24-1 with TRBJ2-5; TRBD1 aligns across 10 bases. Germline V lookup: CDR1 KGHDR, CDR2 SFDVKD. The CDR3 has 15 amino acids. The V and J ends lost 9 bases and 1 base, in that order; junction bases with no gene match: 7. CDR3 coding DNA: TGTGCCACCCAACCTCGACAGGGGGCCCAAGAGACCCAGTACTTC. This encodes CATQPRQGAQETQYF.

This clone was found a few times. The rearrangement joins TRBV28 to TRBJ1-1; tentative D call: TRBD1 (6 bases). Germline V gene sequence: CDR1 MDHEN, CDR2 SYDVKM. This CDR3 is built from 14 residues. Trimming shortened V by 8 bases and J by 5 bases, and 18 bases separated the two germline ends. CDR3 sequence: CASPKAGGPTEAFF. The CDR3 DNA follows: TGTGCCAGCCCTAAGGCCGGGGGGCCGACTGAAGCTTTCTTT. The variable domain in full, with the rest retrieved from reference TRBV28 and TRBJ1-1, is DVKVTQSSRYLVKRTGEKVFLECVQDMDHENMFWYRQDPGLGLRLIYFSYDVKMKEKGDIPEGYSVSREKKERFSLILESASTNQTSMYLCASPKAGGPTEAFFGQGTRLTVV.

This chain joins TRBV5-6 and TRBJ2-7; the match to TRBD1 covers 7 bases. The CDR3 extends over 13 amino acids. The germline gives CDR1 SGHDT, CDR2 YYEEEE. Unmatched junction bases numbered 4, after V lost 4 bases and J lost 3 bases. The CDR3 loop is CASSPGQIYEQYF. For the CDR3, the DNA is TGTGCCAGCAGCCCGGGACAGATCTACGAGCAGTACTTC.

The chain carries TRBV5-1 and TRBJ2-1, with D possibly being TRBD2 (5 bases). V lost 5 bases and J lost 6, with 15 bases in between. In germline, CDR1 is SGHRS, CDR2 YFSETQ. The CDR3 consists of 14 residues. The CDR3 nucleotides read TGCGCCAGCAGTCTGGGGATCGCGGGCAATGAGCAGTTCTTC. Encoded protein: CASSLGIAGNEQFF. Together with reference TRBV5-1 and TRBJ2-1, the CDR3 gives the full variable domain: KAGVTQTPRYLIKTRGQQVTLSCSPISGHRSVSWYQQTPGQGLQFLFEYFSETQRNKGNFPGRFSGRQFSNSRSEMNVSTLELGDSALYLCASSLGIAGNEQFFGPGTRLTVL.

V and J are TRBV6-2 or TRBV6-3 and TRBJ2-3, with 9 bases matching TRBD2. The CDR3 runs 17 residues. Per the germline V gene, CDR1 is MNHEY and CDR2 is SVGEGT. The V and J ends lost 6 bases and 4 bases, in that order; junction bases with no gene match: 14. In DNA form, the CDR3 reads TGTGCCAGCAGCCCCCAAATAGCGGGAGCGGGGCCAGATACGCAGTATTTT. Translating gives CASSPQIAGAGPDTQYF.

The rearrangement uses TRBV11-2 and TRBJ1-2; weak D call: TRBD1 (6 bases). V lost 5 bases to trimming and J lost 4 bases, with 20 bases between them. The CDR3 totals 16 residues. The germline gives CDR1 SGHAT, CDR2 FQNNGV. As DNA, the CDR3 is TGTGCCAGCAGCCCAGGCCCGGGCACAGGGAGCTATGGCTACACCTTC. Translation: CASSPGPGTGSYGYTF.

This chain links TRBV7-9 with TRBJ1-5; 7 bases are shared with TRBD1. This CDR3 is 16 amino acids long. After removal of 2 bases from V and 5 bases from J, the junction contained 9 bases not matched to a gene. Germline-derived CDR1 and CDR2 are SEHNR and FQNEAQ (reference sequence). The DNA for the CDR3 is TGTGCCAGCAGCTTATGGGACAGTTCGGGGTATCAGCCCCAGCATTTT. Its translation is CASSLWDSSGYQPQHF. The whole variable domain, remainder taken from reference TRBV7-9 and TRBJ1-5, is DTGVSQNPRHKITKRGQNVTFRCDPISEHNRLYWYRQTLGQGPEFLTYFQNEAQLEKSRLLSDRFSAERPKGSFSTLEIQRTEQGDSAMYLCASSLWDSSGYQPQHFGDGTRLSIL.

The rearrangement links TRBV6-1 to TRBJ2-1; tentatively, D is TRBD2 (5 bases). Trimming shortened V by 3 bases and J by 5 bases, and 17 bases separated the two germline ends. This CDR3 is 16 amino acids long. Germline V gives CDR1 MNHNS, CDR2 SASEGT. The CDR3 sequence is CASSDLRLAKDNEQFF. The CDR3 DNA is TGTGCCAGCAGTGATCTTCGGCTAGCAAAAGACAATGAGCAGTTCTTC.

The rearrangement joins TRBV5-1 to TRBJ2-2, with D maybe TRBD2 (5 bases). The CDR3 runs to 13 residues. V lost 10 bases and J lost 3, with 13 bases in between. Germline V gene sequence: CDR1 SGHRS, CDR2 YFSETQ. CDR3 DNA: TGCGCCGGCGCGGGTTCGGACACCGGGGAGCTGTTTTTT. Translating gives CAGAGSDTGELFF.

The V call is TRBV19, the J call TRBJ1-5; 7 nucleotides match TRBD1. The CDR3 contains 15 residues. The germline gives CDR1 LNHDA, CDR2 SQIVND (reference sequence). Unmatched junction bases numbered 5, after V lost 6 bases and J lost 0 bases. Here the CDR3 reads CASSTGTDSNQPQHF. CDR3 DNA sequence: TGTGCCAGTAGCACCGGGACAGATAGCAATCAGCCCCAGCATTTT.

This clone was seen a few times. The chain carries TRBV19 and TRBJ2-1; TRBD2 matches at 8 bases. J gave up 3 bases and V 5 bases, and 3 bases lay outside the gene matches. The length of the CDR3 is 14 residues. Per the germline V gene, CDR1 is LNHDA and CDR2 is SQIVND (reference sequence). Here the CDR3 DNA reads TGTGCCAGTAGTCCGACTAGCGTCTACAATGAGCAGTTCTTC. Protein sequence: CASSPTSVYNEQFF.

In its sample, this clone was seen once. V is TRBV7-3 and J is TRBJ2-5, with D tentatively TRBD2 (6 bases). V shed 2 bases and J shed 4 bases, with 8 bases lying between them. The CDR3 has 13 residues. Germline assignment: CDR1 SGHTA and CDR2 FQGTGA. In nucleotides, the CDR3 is TGTGCCAGCAGCTTAGGGGAGGCAGAGACCCAGTACTTC. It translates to CASSLGEAETQYF.

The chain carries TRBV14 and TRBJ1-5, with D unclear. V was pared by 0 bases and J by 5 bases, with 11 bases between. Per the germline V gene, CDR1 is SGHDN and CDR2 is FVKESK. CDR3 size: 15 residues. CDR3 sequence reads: CASSQEADPYQPQHF. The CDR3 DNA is TGTGCCAGCAGCCAAGAGGCGGATCCTTATCAGCCCCAGCATTTT.

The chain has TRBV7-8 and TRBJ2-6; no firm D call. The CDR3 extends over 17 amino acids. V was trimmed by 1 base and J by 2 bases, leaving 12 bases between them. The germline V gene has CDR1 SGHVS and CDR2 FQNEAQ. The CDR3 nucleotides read TGTGCCAGCAGCTTAGGTCTATATCGGGCTGGGGCCAACGTCCTGACTTTC. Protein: CASSLGLYRAGANVLTF.

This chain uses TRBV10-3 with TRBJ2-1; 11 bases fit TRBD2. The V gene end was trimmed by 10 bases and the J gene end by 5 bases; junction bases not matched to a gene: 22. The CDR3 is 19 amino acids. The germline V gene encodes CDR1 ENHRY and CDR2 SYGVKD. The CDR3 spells CATTPLGLAGGGGDNEQFF. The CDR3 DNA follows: TGTGCCACCACCCCCCTCGGGCTAGCGGGAGGAGGTGGGGACAATGAGCAGTTCTTC.

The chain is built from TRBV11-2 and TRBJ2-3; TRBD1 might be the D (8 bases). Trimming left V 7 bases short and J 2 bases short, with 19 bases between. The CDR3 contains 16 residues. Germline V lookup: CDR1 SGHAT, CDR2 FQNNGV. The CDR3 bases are TGTGCCAGCACCAGGGGGCTAGCGGACTACACAGATACGCAGTATTTT. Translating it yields CASTRGLADYTDTQYF. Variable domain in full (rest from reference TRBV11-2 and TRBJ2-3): EAGVAQSPRYKIIEKRQSVAFWCNPISGHATLYWYQQILGQGPKLLIQFQNNGVVDDSQLPKDRFSAERLKGVDSTLKIQPAKLEDSAVYLCASTRGLADYTDTQYFGPGTRLTVL.

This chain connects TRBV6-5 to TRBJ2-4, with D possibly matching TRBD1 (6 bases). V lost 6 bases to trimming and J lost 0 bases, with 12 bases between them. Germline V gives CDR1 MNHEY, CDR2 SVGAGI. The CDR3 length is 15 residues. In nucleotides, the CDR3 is TGTGCCAGCAGCGGACAGATCCTAGCCAAAAACATTCAGTACTTC. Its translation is CASSGQILAKNIQYF.

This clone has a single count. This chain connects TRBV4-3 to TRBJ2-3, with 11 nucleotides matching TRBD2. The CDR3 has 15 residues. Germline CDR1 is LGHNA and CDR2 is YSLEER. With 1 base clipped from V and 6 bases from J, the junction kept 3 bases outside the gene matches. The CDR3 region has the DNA TGCGCCAGCAGCCAAGGTGTAGCGGGAGGGGATACGCAGTATTTT. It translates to CASSQGVAGGDTQYF.

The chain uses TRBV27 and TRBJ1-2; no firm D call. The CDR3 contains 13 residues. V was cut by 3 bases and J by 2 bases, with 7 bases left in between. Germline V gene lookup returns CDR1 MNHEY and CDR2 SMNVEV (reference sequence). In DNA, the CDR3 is TGTGCCAGCAGTTTTGGGCCAAACTATGGCTACACCTTC. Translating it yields CASSFGPNYGYTF.

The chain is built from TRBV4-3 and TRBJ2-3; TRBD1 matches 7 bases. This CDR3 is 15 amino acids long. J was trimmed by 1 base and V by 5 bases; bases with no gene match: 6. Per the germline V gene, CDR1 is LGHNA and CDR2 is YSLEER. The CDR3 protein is CASSTTGTGTDTQYF. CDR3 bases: TGCGCCAGCAGCACCACCGGGACAGGCACAGATACGCAGTATTTT.

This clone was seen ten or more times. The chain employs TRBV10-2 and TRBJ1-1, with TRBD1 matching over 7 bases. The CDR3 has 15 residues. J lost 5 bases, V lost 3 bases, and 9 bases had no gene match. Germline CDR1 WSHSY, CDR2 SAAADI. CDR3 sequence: CASSDPGTALTEAFF. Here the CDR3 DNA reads TGCGCCAGCAGTGACCCCGGGACAGCACTAACTGAAGCTTTCTTT.

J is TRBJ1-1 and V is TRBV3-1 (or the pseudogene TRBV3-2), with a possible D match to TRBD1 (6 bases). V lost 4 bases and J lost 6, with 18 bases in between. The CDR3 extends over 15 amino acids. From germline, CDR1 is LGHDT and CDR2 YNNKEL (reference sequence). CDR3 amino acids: CASSRSGTTGAEAFF. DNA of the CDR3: TGTGCCAGCAGCCGCTCCGGGACAACAGGCGCTGAAGCTTTCTTT.

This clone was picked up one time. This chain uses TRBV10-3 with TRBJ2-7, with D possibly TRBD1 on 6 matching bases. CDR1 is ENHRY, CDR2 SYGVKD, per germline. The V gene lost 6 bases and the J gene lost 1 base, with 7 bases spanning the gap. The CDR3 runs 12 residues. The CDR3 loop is CAISTGSYEQYF. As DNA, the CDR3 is TGTGCCATCAGCACAGGGTCCTACGAGCAGTACTTC.

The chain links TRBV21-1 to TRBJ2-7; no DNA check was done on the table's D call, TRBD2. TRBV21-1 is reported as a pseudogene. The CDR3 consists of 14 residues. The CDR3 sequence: CASSKGGRPYEQYF. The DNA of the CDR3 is TGTGCCAGCAGCAAAGGCGGCAGACCGTACGAGCAGTACTTC.

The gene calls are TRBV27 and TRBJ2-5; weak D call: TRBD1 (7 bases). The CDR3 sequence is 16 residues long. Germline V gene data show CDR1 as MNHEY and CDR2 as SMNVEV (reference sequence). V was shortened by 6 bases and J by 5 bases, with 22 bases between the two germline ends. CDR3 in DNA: TGTGCCAGCAGCAAGGCGCCAGGGGGTGGGAGGGAGACCCAGTACTTC. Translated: CASSKAPGGGRETQYF.

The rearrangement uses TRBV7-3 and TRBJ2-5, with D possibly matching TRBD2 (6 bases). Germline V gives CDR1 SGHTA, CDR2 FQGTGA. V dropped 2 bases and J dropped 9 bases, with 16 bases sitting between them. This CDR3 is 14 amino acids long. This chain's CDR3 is CASSLLGRDEAQYF. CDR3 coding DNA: TGTGCCAGCAGCTTATTAGGGCGGGACGAGGCCCAGTACTTC.

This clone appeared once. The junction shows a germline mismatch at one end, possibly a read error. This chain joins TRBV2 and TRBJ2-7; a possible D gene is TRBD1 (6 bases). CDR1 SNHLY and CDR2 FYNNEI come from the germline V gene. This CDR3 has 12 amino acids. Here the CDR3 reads CASSPRKTGWDF. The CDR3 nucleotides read TGTGCCAGCAGTCCCCGAAAGACAGGATGGGACTTC.